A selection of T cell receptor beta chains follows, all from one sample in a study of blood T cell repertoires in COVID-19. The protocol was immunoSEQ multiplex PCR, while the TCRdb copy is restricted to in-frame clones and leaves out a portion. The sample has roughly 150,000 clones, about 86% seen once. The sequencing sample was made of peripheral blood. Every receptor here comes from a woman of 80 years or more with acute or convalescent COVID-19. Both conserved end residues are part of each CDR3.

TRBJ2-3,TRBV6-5,CASNRDGASTDTQYF
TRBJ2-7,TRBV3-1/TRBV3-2,CASSQLGQGVLTSSYEQYF
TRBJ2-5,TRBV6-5,CASGTRGEETQYF
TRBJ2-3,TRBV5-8,CASSSWTSGSTDTQYF
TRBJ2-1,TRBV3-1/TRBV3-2,CASSQLAGDEQFF
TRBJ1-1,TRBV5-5,CASSLTRQGGNTEAFF
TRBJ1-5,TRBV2,CASRRSGGAGQPQHF
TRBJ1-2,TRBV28,CASSPDYGYTF
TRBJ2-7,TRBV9,CASSVTVDYEQYF
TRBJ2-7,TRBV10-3,CAIRETGGEQYF
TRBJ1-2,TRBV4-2,CASSQVSGSDYGYTF
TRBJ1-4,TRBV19,CASKNRQLSSEKLFF
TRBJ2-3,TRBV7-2,CASSLAPGGTDTQYF
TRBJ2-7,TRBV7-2,CASSLALAGGPGEQYF
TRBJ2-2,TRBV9,CASSVYQGVAGELFF
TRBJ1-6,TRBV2,CASKVSEGSSPLHF